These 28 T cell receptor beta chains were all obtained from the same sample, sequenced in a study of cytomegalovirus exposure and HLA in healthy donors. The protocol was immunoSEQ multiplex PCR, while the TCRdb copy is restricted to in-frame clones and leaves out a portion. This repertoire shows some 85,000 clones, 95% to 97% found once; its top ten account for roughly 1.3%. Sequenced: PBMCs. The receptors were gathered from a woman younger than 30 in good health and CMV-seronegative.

CDR3 sequence reads: CASYRGGNTEAFF. The CDR3 bases are TGTGCCAGTTACAGGGGAGGGAACACTGAAGCTTTCTTT. This sequence joins TRBV6-6 and TRBJ1-1, with 7 bases lining up with TRBD1. This CDR3 spans 13 amino acids. CDR1 and CDR2 (germline): MNHNY, SVGAGI (reference sequence). V gave up 9 bases and J gave up 1 base; unmatched junction bases: 5.

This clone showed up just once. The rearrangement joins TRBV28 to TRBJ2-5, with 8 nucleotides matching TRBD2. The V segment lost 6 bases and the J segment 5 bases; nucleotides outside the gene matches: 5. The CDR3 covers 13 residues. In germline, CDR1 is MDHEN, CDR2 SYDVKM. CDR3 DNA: TGTGCCAGCAGGGCTAGCGGGCTGGAGACCCAGTACTTC. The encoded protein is CASRASGLETQYF.

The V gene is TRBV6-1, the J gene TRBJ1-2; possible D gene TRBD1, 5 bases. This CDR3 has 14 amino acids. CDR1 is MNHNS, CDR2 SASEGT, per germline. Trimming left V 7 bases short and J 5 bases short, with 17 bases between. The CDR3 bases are TGTGCCAGCACCCGACAGACCCGGGGGTATGGCTACACCTTC. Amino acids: CASTRQTRGYGYTF.

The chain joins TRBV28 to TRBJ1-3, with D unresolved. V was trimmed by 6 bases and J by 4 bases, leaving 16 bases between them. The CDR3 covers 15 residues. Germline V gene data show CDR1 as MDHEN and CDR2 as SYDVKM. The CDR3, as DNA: TGTGCCAGCAGACGGGGAGGCACCAGGGGAAACACCATATATTTT. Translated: CASRRGGTRGNTIYF.

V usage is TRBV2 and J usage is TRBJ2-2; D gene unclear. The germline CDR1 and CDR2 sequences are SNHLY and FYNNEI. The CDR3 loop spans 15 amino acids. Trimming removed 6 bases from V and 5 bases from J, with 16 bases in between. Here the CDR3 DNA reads TGTGCCAGCAGCCAAACTGGGCAGTATACCGGGGAGCTGTTTTTT. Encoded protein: CASSQTGQYTGELFF. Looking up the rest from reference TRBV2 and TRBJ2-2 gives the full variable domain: EPEVTQTPSHQVTQMGQEVILRCVPISNHLYFYWYRQILGQKVEFLVSFYNNEISEKSEIFDDQFSVERPDGSNFTLKIRSTKLEDSAMYFCASSQTGQYTGELFFGEGSRLTVL.

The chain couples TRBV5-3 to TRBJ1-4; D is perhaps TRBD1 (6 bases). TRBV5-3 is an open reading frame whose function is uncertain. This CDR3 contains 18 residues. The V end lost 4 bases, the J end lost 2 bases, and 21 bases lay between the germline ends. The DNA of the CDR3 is TGTGCCAGAAGCCCGCATCAGGGGCCCTGGCCGACTAATGAAAAACTGTTTTTT. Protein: CARSPHQGPWPTNEKLFF.

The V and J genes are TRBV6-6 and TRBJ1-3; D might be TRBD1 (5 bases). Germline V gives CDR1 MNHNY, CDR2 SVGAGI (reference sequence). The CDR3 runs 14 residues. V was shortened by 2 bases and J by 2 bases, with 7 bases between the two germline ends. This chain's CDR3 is CASSYLTAGNTIYF. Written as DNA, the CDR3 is TGTGCCAGCAGTTACCTGACAGCTGGAAACACCATATATTTT.

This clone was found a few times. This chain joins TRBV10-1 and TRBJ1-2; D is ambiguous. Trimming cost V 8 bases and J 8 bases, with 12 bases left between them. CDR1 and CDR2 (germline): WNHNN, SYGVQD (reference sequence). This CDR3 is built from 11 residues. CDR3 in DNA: TGCGCCAGCGTTGGTGATAGAGGCTACACCTTC. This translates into CASVGDRGYTF.

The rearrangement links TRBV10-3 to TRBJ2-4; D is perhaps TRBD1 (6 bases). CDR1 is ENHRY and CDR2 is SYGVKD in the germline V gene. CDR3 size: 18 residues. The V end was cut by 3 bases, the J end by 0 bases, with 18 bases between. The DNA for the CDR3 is TGTGCCATCAGTGACAGGGTTCAGGGGCCAGTAGCCAAAAACATTCAGTACTTC. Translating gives CAISDRVQGPVAKNIQYF.

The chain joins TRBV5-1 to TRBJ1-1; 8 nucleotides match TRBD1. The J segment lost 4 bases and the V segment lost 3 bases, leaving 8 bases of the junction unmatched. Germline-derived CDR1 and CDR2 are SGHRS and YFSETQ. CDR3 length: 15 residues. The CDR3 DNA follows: TGCGCCAGCAGCTCAACATTCGGACAGGGCACTGAAGCTTTCTTT. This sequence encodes CASSSTFGQGTEAFF.

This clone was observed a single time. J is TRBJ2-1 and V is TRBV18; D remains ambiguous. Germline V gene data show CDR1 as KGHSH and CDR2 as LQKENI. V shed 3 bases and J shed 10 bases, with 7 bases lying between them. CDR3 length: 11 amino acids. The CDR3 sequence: CASSPYGEQFF. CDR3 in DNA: TGTGCCAGCTCACCTTACGGGGAGCAGTTCTTC.

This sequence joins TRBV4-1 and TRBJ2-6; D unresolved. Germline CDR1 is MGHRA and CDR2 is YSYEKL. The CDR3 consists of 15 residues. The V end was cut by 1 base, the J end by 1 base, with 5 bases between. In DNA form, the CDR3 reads TGCGCCAGCAGCCAAGTTGTATCTGGGGCCAACGTCCTGACTTTC. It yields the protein CASSQVVSGANVLTF.

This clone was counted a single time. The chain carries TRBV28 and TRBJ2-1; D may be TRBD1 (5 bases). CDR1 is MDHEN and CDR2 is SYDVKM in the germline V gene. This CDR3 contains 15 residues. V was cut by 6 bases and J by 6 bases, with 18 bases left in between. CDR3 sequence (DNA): TGTGCCAGCAGGATACAGGACGGTCCAGGCAATGAGCAGTTCTTC. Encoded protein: CASRIQDGPGNEQFF.

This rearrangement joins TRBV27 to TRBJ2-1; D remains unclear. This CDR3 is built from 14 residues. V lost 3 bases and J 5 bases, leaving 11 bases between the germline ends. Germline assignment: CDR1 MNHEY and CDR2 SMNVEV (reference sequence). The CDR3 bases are TGTGCCAGCAGTTTTTACAGCTACCACAATGAGCAGTTCTTC. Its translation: CASSFYSYHNEQFF.

The CDR3: CASSNGLAQDNEQFF. The CDR3 coding sequence is TGTGCCAGCAGTAACGGACTAGCCCAGGACAATGAGCAGTTCTTC. This sequence joins TRBV2 and TRBJ2-1; 8 bases map to TRBD2. The junction had 8 bases not matched to a gene; V was cut back by 5 bases and J by 5 bases. Germline V lookup: CDR1 SNHLY, CDR2 FYNNEI. This CDR3 is built from 15 residues. The full variable domain, in which reference TRBV2 and TRBJ2-1 provide the parts outside the CDR3, is EPEVTQTPSHQVTQMGQEVILRCVPISNHLYFYWYRQILGQKVEFLVSFYNNEISEKSEIFDDQFSVERPDGSNFTLKIRSTKLEDSAMYFCASSNGLAQDNEQFFGPGTRLTVL.

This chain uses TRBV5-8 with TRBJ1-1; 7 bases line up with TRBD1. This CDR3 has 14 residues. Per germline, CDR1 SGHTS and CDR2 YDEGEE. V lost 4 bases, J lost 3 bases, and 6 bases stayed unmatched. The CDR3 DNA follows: TGTGCCAGCAGCCAACGACAGGGTGACACTGAAGCTTTCTTT. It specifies CASSQRQGDTEAFF.

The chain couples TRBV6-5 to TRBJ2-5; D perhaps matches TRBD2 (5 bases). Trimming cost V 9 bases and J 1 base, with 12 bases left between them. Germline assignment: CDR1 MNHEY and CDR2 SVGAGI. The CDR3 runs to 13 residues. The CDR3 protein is CARLGDSQETQYF. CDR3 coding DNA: TGTGCCAGACTCGGGGATTCCCAAGAGACCCAGTACTTC.

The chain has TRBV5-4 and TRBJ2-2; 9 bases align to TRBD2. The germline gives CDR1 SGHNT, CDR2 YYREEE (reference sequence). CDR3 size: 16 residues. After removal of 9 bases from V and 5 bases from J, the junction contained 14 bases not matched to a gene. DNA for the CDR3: TGTGCCACCCCGACCCCAGTAGCGGGAGAAACCGGGGAGCTGTTTTTT. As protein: CATPTPVAGETGELFF.

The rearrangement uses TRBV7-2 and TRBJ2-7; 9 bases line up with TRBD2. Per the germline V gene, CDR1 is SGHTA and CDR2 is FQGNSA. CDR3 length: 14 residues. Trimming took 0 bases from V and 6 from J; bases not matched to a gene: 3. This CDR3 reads CASSLAAGGLEQYF. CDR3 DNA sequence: TGTGCCAGCAGCTTAGCAGCGGGAGGCCTCGAGCAGTACTTC.

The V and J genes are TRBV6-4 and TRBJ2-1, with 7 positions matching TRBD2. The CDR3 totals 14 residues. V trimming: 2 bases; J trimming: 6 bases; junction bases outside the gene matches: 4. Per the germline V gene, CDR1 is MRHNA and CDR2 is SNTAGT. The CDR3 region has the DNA TGTGCCAGCAGTGACAAGTCGGGAGGCAATGAGCAGTTCTTC. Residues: CASSDKSGGNEQFF.

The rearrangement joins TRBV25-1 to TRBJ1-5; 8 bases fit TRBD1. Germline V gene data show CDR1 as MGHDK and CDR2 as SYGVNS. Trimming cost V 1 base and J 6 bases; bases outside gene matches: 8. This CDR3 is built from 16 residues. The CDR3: CASSEFRDRGGQPQHF. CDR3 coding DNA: TGTGCCAGCAGTGAATTCCGCGACAGGGGTGGTCAGCCCCAGCATTTT.

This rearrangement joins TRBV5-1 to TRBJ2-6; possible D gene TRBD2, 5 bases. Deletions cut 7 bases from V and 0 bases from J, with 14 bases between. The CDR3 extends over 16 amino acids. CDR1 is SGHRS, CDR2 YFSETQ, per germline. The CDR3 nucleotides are TGCGCCAGCTCCAACGGCGGGCCCTCTGGGGCCAACGTCCTGACTTTC. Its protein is CASSNGGPSGANVLTF.

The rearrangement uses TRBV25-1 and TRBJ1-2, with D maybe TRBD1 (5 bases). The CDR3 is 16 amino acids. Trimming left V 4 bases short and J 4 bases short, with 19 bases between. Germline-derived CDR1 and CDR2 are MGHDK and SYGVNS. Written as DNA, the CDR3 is TGTGCCAGCAGTGTCCCGGGACTACTCGCCGGCTATGGCTACACCTTC. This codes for CASSVPGLLAGYGYTF.

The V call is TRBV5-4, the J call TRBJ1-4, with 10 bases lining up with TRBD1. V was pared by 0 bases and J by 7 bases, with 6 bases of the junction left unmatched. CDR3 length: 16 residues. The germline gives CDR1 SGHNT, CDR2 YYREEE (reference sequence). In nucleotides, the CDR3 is TGTGCCAGCAGCTTGGACGCCGGGACAGGGGCTGAAAAACTGTTTTTT. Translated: CASSLDAGTGAEKLFF.

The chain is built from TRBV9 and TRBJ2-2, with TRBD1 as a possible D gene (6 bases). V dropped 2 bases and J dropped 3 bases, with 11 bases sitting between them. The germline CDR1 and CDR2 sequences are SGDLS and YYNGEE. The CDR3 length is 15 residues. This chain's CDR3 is CASSVRGSYTGELFF. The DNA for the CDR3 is TGTGCCAGCAGCGTCAGGGGTTCGTACACCGGGGAGCTGTTTTTT.

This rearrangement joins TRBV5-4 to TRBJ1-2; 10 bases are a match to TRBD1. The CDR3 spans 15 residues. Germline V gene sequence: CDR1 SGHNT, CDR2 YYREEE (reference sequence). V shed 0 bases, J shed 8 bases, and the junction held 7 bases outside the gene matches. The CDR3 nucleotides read TGTGCCAGCAGCTTGGAGCCGGGACAGGGGTTCGGCTACACCTTC. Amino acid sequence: CASSLEPGQGFGYTF.

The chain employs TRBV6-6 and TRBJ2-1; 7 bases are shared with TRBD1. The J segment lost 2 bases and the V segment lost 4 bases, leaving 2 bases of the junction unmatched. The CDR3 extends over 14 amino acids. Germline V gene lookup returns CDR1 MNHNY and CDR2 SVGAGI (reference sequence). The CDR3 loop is CASSSQGAYNEQFF. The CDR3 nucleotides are TGTGCCAGCAGTTCGCAGGGGGCCTACAATGAGCAGTTCTTC.

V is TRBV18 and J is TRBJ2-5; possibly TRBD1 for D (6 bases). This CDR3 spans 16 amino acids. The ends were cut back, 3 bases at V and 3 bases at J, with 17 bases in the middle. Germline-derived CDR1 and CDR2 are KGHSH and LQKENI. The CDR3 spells CASSPLINPGEETQYF. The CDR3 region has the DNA TGTGCCAGCTCACCTCTAATCAATCCAGGGGAAGAGACCCAGTACTTC. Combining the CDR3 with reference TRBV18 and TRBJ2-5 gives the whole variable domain NAGVMQNPRHLVRRRGQEARLRCSPMKGHSHVYWYRQLPEEGLKFMVYLQKENIIDESGMPKERFSAEFPKEGPSILRIQQVVRGDSAAYFCASSPLINPGEETQYFGPGTRLLVL.